The 32 T cell receptor beta chains reported below all come from one sample, sequenced in a study of T cell responses to AZD1222 COVID-19 vaccine. Sequencing used immunoSEQ multiplex PCR; TCRdb keeps in-frame clones, though not all of them. The data show around 70,000 clones, about 85% seen once. The sequencing here drew on peripheral blood, taken 28 days after the second AZD1222 dose. These receptors came from an adult who received the AZD1222 COVID-19 vaccine.

Comments on this clone: Sequence at one end of the junction differs from germline and may be a read error. V and J are TRBV2 and TRBJ1-3, with D possibly matching TRBD1 (5 bases). Germline-derived CDR1 and CDR2 are SNHLY and FYNNEI. The CDR3 has 13 residues. The CDR3 DNA reads TGTGCCAGCACGGTTGAGGCAGGGAGAGCCCCTAATTTT. It specifies CASTVEAGRAPNF.

V gene TRBV18 combines with J gene TRBJ1-4; 8 nucleotides agree with TRBD1. This CDR3 is built from 15 residues. Trimming cost V 4 bases and J 9 bases; bases outside gene matches: 10. The V gene's germline CDR1 is KGHSH and CDR2 LQKENI. The CDR3: CASSRTGTGVQKLFF. The CDR3 coding sequence is TGTGCCAGCTCACGCACCGGGACAGGAGTACAAAAACTGTTTTTT.

V and J are TRBV7-3 and TRBJ1-4, with D possibly TRBD1 on 5 matching bases. Germline V gene data show CDR1 as SGHTA and CDR2 as FQGTGA. Trimming pared 3 bases from V and 3 bases from J, leaving 5 bases between. This CDR3 spans 13 amino acids. In DNA, the CDR3 is TGTGCCAGCAGCTTGGGGGCTAATGAAAAACTGTTTTTT. This translates into CASSLGANEKLFF.

The rearrangement joins TRBV2 to TRBJ2-7; 8 bases map to TRBD2. V shed 8 bases and J 2 bases; nucleotides not matched to a gene: 11. The germline V gene has CDR1 SNHLY and CDR2 FYNNEI. The CDR3 consists of 15 residues. The CDR3 sequence: CASGIGLAGTYEQYF. DNA for the CDR3: TGTGCCAGCGGGATAGGCCTAGCGGGCACCTACGAGCAGTACTTC. Full variable domain (remainder filled in from reference TRBV2 and TRBJ2-7): EPEVTQTPSHQVTQMGQEVILRCVPISNHLYFYWYRQILGQKVEFLVSFYNNEISEKSEIFDDQFSVERPDGSNFTLKIRSTKLEDSAMYFCASGIGLAGTYEQYFGPGTRLTVT.

This clone was counted a single time. The rearrangement joins TRBV19 to TRBJ1-2; 9 nucleotides agree with TRBD1. Germline lookup yields CDR1 LNHDA and CDR2 SQIVND (reference sequence). Trimming took 5 bases from V and 2 from J; bases not matched to a gene: 6. The CDR3 length is 15 residues. This CDR3 is CASSVPGQGNYGYTF. The CDR3 region has the DNA TGTGCCAGTAGTGTCCCGGGACAGGGAAACTATGGCTACACCTTC.

V gene TRBV30 combines with J gene TRBJ1-4; 9 bases align to TRBD1. J lost 6 bases, V lost 3 bases, and 2 bases had no gene match. Germline V CDR1 and CDR2: GTSNPN, SVGIG (reference sequence). The CDR3 spans 13 residues. The CDR3 bases are TGTGCCTGGAGGACAGGGGGAGATGAAAAACTGTTTTTT. Translating it yields CAWRTGGDEKLFF.

The chain couples TRBV12-3 or TRBV12-4 to TRBJ2-7, with a tentative D call TRBD1 (5 bases). Trimming took off 6 bases at V and 3 bases at J, with 9 bases between the two ends. This CDR3 region has 12 residues. CDR3 amino acids: CASSQDIYEQYF. CDR3 bases: TGTGCCAGCAGCCAGGACATCTACGAGCAGTACTTC.

CDR3 DNA: TGTGCCAGCAGCCAACCCCTTCGAAACTCCTACAATGAGCAGTTCTTC. Protein sequence: CASSQPLRNSYNEQFF. V usage is TRBV3-1 (or the pseudogene TRBV3-2) and J usage is TRBJ2-1; D remains ambiguous. Germline CDR1 is LGHDT and CDR2 is YNNKEL (reference sequence). The CDR3 totals 16 residues. The germline V and J ends were trimmed by 2 bases and 0 bases, with 11 bases remaining between them.

Comment on this clone: At one of its ends the junction is not consistent with the germline gene, which may arise from a read error. The chain combines TRBV9 with TRBJ1-2, with 8 positions matching TRBD1. CDR1 and CDR2 (germline): SGDLS, YYNGEE. The CDR3 extends over 16 amino acids. The CDR3, as DNA: TGTGCCAGCAGCGTAGGGGGACAGGCGTCCAACTATGGTTACACCTTC. It is translated as CASSVGGQASNYGYTF.

V and J are TRBV7-9 and TRBJ2-1, with 14 bases fitting TRBD2. J gave up 12 bases and V 5 bases, and 6 bases lay outside the gene matches. The germline CDR1 and CDR2 sequences are SEHNR and FQNEAQ (reference sequence). CDR3 length equals 14 residues. The DNA for the CDR3 is TGTGCCAGCAGCGGGGGACTAGCGGGAGTCGGGCAGTTCTTC. Translating gives CASSGGLAGVGQFF.

This CDR3 is CASNRGEEGLYGYTF. Written as DNA, the CDR3 is TGTGCCAGCAACCGAGGGGAAGAAGGGCTCTATGGCTACACCTTC. The V gene is TRBV3-1 (or the pseudogene TRBV3-2), the J gene TRBJ1-2; maybe TRBD1 (5 bases). This CDR3 has 15 amino acids. V was pared by 7 bases and J by 4 bases, with 19 bases between. Looked up from germline, CDR1 is LGHDT and CDR2 is YNNKEL (reference sequence).

This chain uses TRBV30 with TRBJ2-7; tentatively, D is TRBD1 (6 bases). V shed 3 bases and J shed 1 base, with 7 bases lying between them. The CDR3 has 12 amino acids. Germline V gene data show CDR1 as GTSNPN and CDR2 as SVGIG (reference sequence). The DNA of the CDR3 is TGTGCCTGGAGCAGGGGATCCTACGAGCAGTACTTC. This encodes CAWSRGSYEQYF.

The chain combines TRBV30 with TRBJ1-2, with D possibly matching TRBD1 (6 bases). The CDR3 has 14 amino acids. From germline, CDR1 is GTSNPN and CDR2 SVGIG (reference sequence). V was shortened by 6 bases and J by 5 bases, with 19 bases between the two germline ends. This CDR3 is CACWTERPYYGYTF. The CDR3 DNA is TGTGCCTGCTGGACAGAACGCCCTTATTATGGCTACACCTTC. Using reference TRBV30 and TRBJ1-2 for the parts outside the CDR3, the full variable domain is SQTIHQWPATLVQPVGSPLSLECTVEGTSNPNLYWYRQAAGRGLQLLFYSVGIGQISSEVPQNLSASRPQDRQFILSSKKLLLSDSGFYLCACWTERPYYGYTFGSGTRLTVV.

Concerning this clone: The same CDR3 can be traced to other DNA sequences in this sample. V gene TRBV7-9 combines with J gene TRBJ1-5; 7 bases agree with TRBD1. Germline trimming cut 5 bases from V and 2 bases from J; bases unmatched to any gene: 6. The CDR3 is 15 residues long. Germline-derived CDR1 and CDR2 are SEHNR and FQNEAQ (reference sequence). The CDR3 region is CASSRDRVGNQPQHF. In DNA, the CDR3 is TGTGCCAGCAGCAGAGACAGGGTTGGCAATCAGCCCCAGCATTTT. Filled out from reference TRBV7-9 and TRBJ1-5, the complete variable domain reads DTGVSQNPRHKITKRGQNVTFRCDPISEHNRLYWYRQTLGQGPEFLTYFQNEAQLEKSRLLSDRFSAERPKGSFSTLEIQRTEQGDSAMYLCASSRDRVGNQPQHFGDGTRLSIL.

The table lists this clone with a count of one. This chain connects TRBV19 to TRBJ2-7; perhaps TRBD2 as D (5 bases). V was pared by 5 bases and J by 1 base, with 12 bases between. Germline CDR1 LNHDA, CDR2 SQIVND (reference sequence). CDR3 length equals 14 residues. The CDR3 DNA reads as TGTGCCAGTAGTGGTAACGGGATGTCCTACGAGCAGTACTTC. Protein product: CASSGNGMSYEQYF.

The chain recombines TRBV6-5 with TRBJ2-3; 12 bases match TRBD2. The CDR3 loop spans 14 amino acids. Germline CDR1 and CDR2: MNHEY and SVGAGI. Trimming cost V 6 bases and J 6 bases; bases outside gene matches: 4. The CDR3, as DNA: TGTGCCAGCAGGACTAGCGGGAGCAGCGATACGCAGTATTTT. Translating it yields CASRTSGSSDTQYF.

This chain joins TRBV21-1 and TRBJ2-1; the D call TRBD2 from the table was never checked on the DNA. TRBV21-1 is a listed pseudogene. The CDR3 loop spans 20 amino acids. CDR3 in DNA: TGTGCCAGCAGCTACCCCCGGACTAGCGGGAGACGTCTGTCCTACAATGAGCAGTTCTTC. It specifies CASSYPRTSGRRLSYNEQFF.

V gene TRBV21-1 combines with J gene TRBJ1-1; TRBD1, the table's D call, was not compared with the DNA. TRBV21-1 is tagged as a pseudogene. CDR3 length: 16 residues. The CDR3 loop is CASSDRTGDMNTEAFF. CDR3 nucleotide sequence: TGTGCCAGCAGCGACCGGACAGGGGACATGAACACTGAAGCTTTCTTT.

The rearrangement uses TRBV18 and TRBJ1-4; D is uncertain. The CDR3 runs 13 residues. V lost 4 bases, J lost 6 bases, and 9 bases lay in between. Germline V CDR1 and CDR2: KGHSH, LQKENI. The CDR3 loop reads CASSLTEDEKLFF. Written as DNA, the CDR3 is TGTGCCAGCTCACTAACCGAGGATGAAAAACTGTTTTTT.

V is TRBV18 and J is TRBJ1-4, with a possible D match to TRBD1 (5 bases). The CDR3 has 15 residues. The V gene's germline CDR1 is KGHSH and CDR2 LQKENI. Trimming stripped 2 bases from V and 3 bases from J, with 10 bases between. CDR3 loop: CASSPAGFPNEKLFF. CDR3 bases: TGTGCCAGCTCACCAGCAGGGTTCCCTAATGAAAAACTGTTTTTT.

The CDR3 DNA sequence: TGCGCCAGCAGCCGGGGTGGGCAAAACACAGATACGCAGTATTTT. Translation: CASSRGGQNTDTQYF. The chain uses TRBV5-1 and TRBJ2-3; D is perhaps TRBD2 (5 bases). Germline CDR1 and CDR2: SGHRS and YFSETQ. Trimming removed 4 bases at V and 2 bases at J, with 14 bases between. The CDR3 length is 15 residues.

V and J are TRBV7-9 and TRBJ1-1; TRBD1 is a possible D gene (5 bases). Germline V gene lookup returns CDR1 SEHNR and CDR2 FQNEAQ (reference sequence). Trimming left V 4 bases short and J 4 bases short, with 10 bases between. This CDR3 spans 13 amino acids. The CDR3 DNA follows: TGTGCCAGCAGCTCCCAGGGACCCACTGAAGCTTTCTTT. Translation: CASSSQGPTEAFF.

This chain uses TRBV9 with TRBJ2-3; 13 bases map to TRBD2. This CDR3 is 16 amino acids long. Unmatched junction bases numbered 8, after V lost 3 bases and J lost 7 bases. Germline V lookup: CDR1 SGDLS, CDR2 YYNGEE. The CDR3 nucleotides read TGTGCCAGCAGCGAGGGGGGACTAGCGGGAATATATACGCAGTATTTT. It encodes CASSEGGLAGIYTQYF.

This clone was counted once. This chain connects TRBV11-2 to TRBJ2-1; 15 bases align to TRBD2. The V segment lost 5 bases and the J segment 0 bases; nucleotides outside the gene matches: 5. Germline V gene data show CDR1 as SGHAT and CDR2 as FQNNGV. There are 18 residues in the CDR3. CDR3 region: CASSQGLAGGGSYNEQFF. CDR3 coding DNA: TGTGCCAGCAGCCAGGGACTAGCGGGAGGCGGCTCCTACAATGAGCAGTTCTTC.

The genes are TRBV7-2 and TRBJ1-1, with D possibly TRBD1 on 5 matching bases. The CDR3 contains 14 residues. Germline V lookup: CDR1 SGHTA, CDR2 FQGNSA. V lost 3 bases, J lost 3 bases, and 11 bases lay in between. CDR3 in DNA: TGTGCCAGCAGCTTGTCGGGGGGGTACACTGAAGCTTTCTTT. Translated, it gives CASSLSGGYTEAFF.

This clone has only one observation. CDR3 DNA sequence: TGTGCCAGCAGTCAACAGGGGGACTCTGGAAACACCATATATTTT. It encodes CASSQQGDSGNTIYF. V usage is TRBV7-9 and J usage is TRBJ1-3; 8 positions match TRBD1. The junction had 4 bases not matched to a gene; V was cut back by 6 bases and J by 0 bases. CDR1 SEHNR and CDR2 FQNEAQ come from the germline V gene (reference sequence). The CDR3 has 15 amino acids. Full variable domain (remainder filled in from reference TRBV7-9 and TRBJ1-3): DTGVSQNPRHKITKRGQNVTFRCDPISEHNRLYWYRQTLGQGPEFLTYFQNEAQLEKSRLLSDRFSAERPKGSFSTLEIQRTEQGDSAMYLCASSQQGDSGNTIYFGEGSWLTVV.

The V call is TRBV4-1, the J call TRBJ2-1; D not resolved. The V end lost 3 bases, the J end lost 7 bases, and 10 bases lay between the germline ends. The germline gives CDR1 MGHRA, CDR2 YSYEKL. The CDR3 covers 13 residues. The CDR3 spells CASSQVRPNEQFF. The CDR3 bases are TGCGCCAGCAGCCAGGTTAGACCAAATGAGCAGTTCTTC.

The chain combines TRBV5-1 with TRBJ1-1; TRBD1 aligns across 7 bases. Germline CDR1 is SGHRS and CDR2 is YFSETQ. The CDR3 runs to 15 residues. The V segment lost 6 bases and the J segment 1 base; nucleotides outside the gene matches: 9. CDR3 nucleotides: TGCGCCAGCACTACCCCCGGGACAGAGAACACTGAAGCTTTCTTT. This translates into CASTTPGTENTEAFF.

The count of this clone is one. The rearrangement uses TRBV5-6 and TRBJ1-2; D is undetermined. Trimming took off 1 base at V and 7 bases at J, with 5 bases between the two ends. CDR1 is SGHDT, CDR2 YYEEEE, per germline. This CDR3 comprises 11 residues. CDR3: CASSLLGGYTF. In DNA form, the CDR3 reads TGTGCCAGCAGCTTGTTGGGTGGCTACACCTTC.

This chain uses TRBV6-6 with TRBJ1-2; D is uncertain. The germline V gene has CDR1 MNHNY and CDR2 SVGAGI (reference sequence). The CDR3 covers 15 residues. V lost 0 bases to trimming and J lost 6 bases, with 14 bases between them. The CDR3 bases are TGTGCCAGCAGTTACTCTGAAGGTATCAAAAATGGCTACACCTTC. Amino acid sequence: CASSYSEGIKNGYTF.

This clone was detected only once. The CDR3 DNA reads TGTGCCAGTAGTGGACAGGCCGCAACTAATGAAAAACTGTTTTTT. This encodes CASSGQAATNEKLFF. This chain uses TRBV19 with TRBJ1-4; 7 nucleotides line up with TRBD1. Trimming took 5 bases from V and 0 from J; bases not matched to a gene: 3. This CDR3 spans 15 amino acids. In germline, CDR1 is LNHDA, CDR2 SQIVND (reference sequence).

This clone was recorded once. The gene calls are TRBV5-1 and TRBJ1-1; a possible D gene is TRBD1 (6 bases). This CDR3 region has 17 residues. Trimming removed 0 bases at V and 11 bases at J, with 26 bases between. Germline loops: CDR1 SGHRS, CDR2 YFSETQ. The CDR3 coding sequence is TGCGCCAGCAGCTTGGCCCTCACGACAGGCTCTATGGTCGGGGCTTTCTTT. Protein sequence: CASSLALTTGSMVGAFF.